A selection of T cell receptor beta chains follows, all from one sample in a study of identical twins' blood T cells. TCRdb reprocessed the 5' RACE reads via MiXCR and lists one record per CDR3 protein. The sample consists of hundreds of thousands of distinct CDR3 sequences, more than 25% of them appearing once. Sample: PBMCs. These TCRs come from a woman between 18 and 55 years old in good health. The CDR3 runs from the conserved cysteine through the conserved F or W. D genes are given only for firm matches. The size entry is marked missing in some rows and otherwise reads once, few, many or a size class.

d_call	j_call	v_call	clone_size	cdr3_nt	cdr3_aa
-	TRBJ2-5	TRBV5-5	few	TGTGCCAGCACCCCACAAGTCTTCCAAGAGACCCAGTACTTC	CASTPQVFQETQYF
-	TRBJ1-1	TRBV7-9	-	TGTGCCAGCAGCGAGCGAGCGGCCGGAGTAACGGGGGCTTTCTTT	CASSERAAGVTGAFF
-	TRBJ1-3	TRBV3-1	-	TGTGCCGGCACCACAGGGCCTGGAAACACCATATATTTT	CAGTTGPGNTIYF
-	TRBJ1-2	TRBV20-1	few	TGCAGTGCTATCACGGCTAACTATGGCTACACCTTC	CSAITANYGYTF
-	TRBJ1-2	TRBV5-1	many	TGCGCCAGCAGCTTGGGCGGTCAAGACGGCTACACCTTC	CASSLGGQDGYTF
-	TRBJ1-5	TRBV7-9	few	TGTGCCAGCAGCTTTATCGGGGGTCAGCCCCAGCATTTT	CASSFIGGQPQHF
TRBD1	TRBJ1-4	TRBV5-4	few	TGTGCCAGCAGCGCGACAGGGGCCGGAGAGGAAAAACTGTTTTTT	CASSATGAGEEKLFF
-	TRBJ1-2	TRBV19	few	TGTGCCAGTGCAACGGGGCAGGGCAACTATGGCTACACCTTC	CASATGQGNYGYTF
-	TRBJ2-1	TRBV23-1	-	TGCGCCAGCTGGACTATGGGGGGCGATTGGGTTGAGCAGTTCTTC	CASWTMGGDWVEQFF
-	TRBJ2-1	TRBV20-1	-	TGCAGTGCTAGAGAGAGGACGGGGCGGGGGCTATACAATGAGCAGTTCTTC	CSARERTGRGLYNEQFF
-	TRBJ1-2	TRBV5-4	many	TGTGCCAGCAGCAGGGAATCGGGATACTATGGCTACACCTTC	CASSRESGYYGYTF
-	TRBJ2-1	TRBV12-3/TRBV12-4	-	TGTGCCAGCAGCAACGGACGGAAAGGTTCCTACAATGAGCAGTTCTTC	CASSNGRKGSYNEQFF
-	TRBJ2-7	TRBV25-1	-	TGTGCCAGCAGTGGTACAGGTCACTTCAACGAGCAGTACTTC	CASSGTGHFNEQYF
-	TRBJ2-1	TRBV9	-	TGTGCCAGCACTCTAACCGGGACCCCCTCCTACAATGAGCAGTTCTTC	CASTLTGTPSYNEQFF
-	TRBJ1-2	TRBV6-2/TRBV6-3	few	TGTGCCAGCGCACAGGGCGGGAAAGGCTACACCTTC	CASAQGGKGYTF
TRBD2	TRBJ2-1	TRBV20-1	few	TGCAGTGCTAGATTAGCGGGGGCATACAATGAGCAGTTCTTC	CSARLAGAYNEQFF
TRBD2	TRBJ2-1	TRBV9	few	TGTGCCAGCAGCGCTAGCGGGAGCGGCAACAATGAGCAGTTCTTC	CASSASGSGNNEQFF
-	TRBJ1-1	TRBV20-1	few	TGCAGTGCCGTAAAGGGTAACACTGAAGCTTTCTTT	CSAVKGNTEAFF
-	TRBJ1-3	TRBV7-9	-	TGTGCCAGCAGCTCCCCAGACTCTGGAAACACCATATATTTT	CASSSPDSGNTIYF
-	TRBJ1-2	TRBV20-1	-	TGCAGTGCTAGTAAGGAGGCTAACTATGGCTACACCTTC	CSASKEANYGYTF
TRBD1	TRBJ1-6	TRBV28	many	TGTGCCAGCAGTTTATCTGGACAGGAGAGTTCACCCCTCCACTTT	CASSLSGQESSPLHF
-	TRBJ1-4	TRBV7-2	-	TGTGCCAGCAGCTCACCTGGGGGGACTAATGAAAAACTGTTTTTT	CASSSPGGTNEKLFF
-	TRBJ2-3	TRBV14	few	TGTGCCAGCAGCCTTCTAGCCGTGAACACAGATACGCAGTATTTT	CASSLLAVNTDTQYF
-	TRBJ1-5	TRBV6-5	few	TGTGCCAGCAGTTACGATAGGGATCAGCCCCAGCATTTT	CASSYDRDQPQHF
TRBD2	TRBJ2-7	TRBV20-1	few	TGCAGTGCTAGAGATCCTTTAGCGGGAGCAATAAACGAGCAGTACTTC	CSARDPLAGAINEQYF
-	TRBJ2-6	TRBV20-1	-	TGCAGTGCTACCCCCGGCTCTGGGGCCAACGTCCTGACTTTC	CSATPGSGANVLTF
TRBD2	TRBJ2-7	TRBV3-1	-	TGTGCCAGCACCCTTAGCGGGAGCTCCTACGAGCAGTACTTC	CASTLSGSSYEQYF
TRBD2	TRBJ2-1	TRBV12-3/TRBV12-4	few	TGTGCCAGCAGTTTCATGGGGGGGATCAACAATGAGCAGTTCTTC	CASSFMGGINNEQFF
TRBD1	TRBJ2-3	TRBV7-2	few	TGTGCCAGCAGTCCCACCGGGACAGCCCCTTCTGAGACGCAGTATTTT	CASSPTGTAPSETQYF
-	TRBJ2-7	TRBV29-1	few	TGCAGCGTTGTAGGACGGTTCTACGAGCAGTACTTC	CSVVGRFYEQYF
-	TRBJ1-4	TRBV20-1	many	TGCAGTGCTAGAGAGGGTCGCAGCCCTAAGGCTAATGAAAAACTGTTTTTT	CSAREGRSPKANEKLFF
-	TRBJ2-5	TRBV5-5	-	TGTGCCAGCAGCTTGAACAGGGCCCCAGAGACCCAGTACTTC	CASSLNRAPETQYF
-	TRBJ1-1	TRBV20-1	once	TGCAGTGCCATCTCGACAGCGAACACTGAAGCTTTCTTT	CSAISTANTEAFF
TRBD2	TRBJ2-3	TRBV5-1	-	TGCGCCAGCGTCCCCGTAGGACTAGCGGGGACCACAGATACGCAGTATTTT	CASVPVGLAGTTDTQYF
-	TRBJ1-2	TRBV6-5	few	TGTGCCAGCAGTTATTTCCAGGGGGGCTACACCTTC	CASSYFQGGYTF
-	TRBJ2-7	TRBV7-2	-	TGTGCCAGCAGCTTAGGTAGGGGATCTTACGAGCAGTACTTC	CASSLGRGSYEQYF
-	TRBJ2-7	TRBV27	-	TGTGCCAGTAGTATAGGGGCGTCCTACGAGCAGTACTTC	CASSIGASYEQYF
-	TRBJ2-3	TRBV14	many	TGTGCCAGCAGCCATGAAGATACGCAGTATTTT	CASSHEDTQYF
-	TRBJ1-2	TRBV29-1	-	TGCAGCGCAACCGTTACAGAGGCAGACACCTTC	CSATVTEADTF
-	TRBJ1-1	TRBV20-1	few	TGCAGTGCTAGTCACCTTCGACGAACGACTGAAGCTTTCTTT	CSASHLRRTTEAFF
-	TRBJ1-1	TRBV6-9	-	TGTGCCAGCAGTTATTTACCGGTGGGGATAAGCACTGAAGCTTTCTTT	CASSYLPVGISTEAFF
-	TRBJ1-4	TRBV7-9	few	TGTGCCAGCAGCTTACGGCCACAGCTTAATGAAAAACTGTTTTTT	CASSLRPQLNEKLFF
TRBD2	TRBJ2-1	TRBV6-5	-	TGTGCCAGCCGGGAGGTTACCTACAATGAGCAGTTCTTC	CASREVTYNEQFF
TRBD1	TRBJ1-1	TRBV10-3	few	TGTGCCACCTGGACAGGGGCCTACACTGAAGCTTTCTTT	CATWTGAYTEAFF
TRBD1	TRBJ1-5	TRBV19	-	TGTGCCAGTAGTCAATACAGGGGTGGTAATCAGCCCCAGCATTTT	CASSQYRGGNQPQHF
-	TRBJ1-2	TRBV10-3	-	TGTGCCATCAGTGTGACAGACATCGATGGCTACACCTTC	CAISVTDIDGYTF
-	TRBJ2-7	TRBV25-1	many	TGTGCCAGCAGTGAATTTAAGTTGGGAGAGCAGTACTTC	CASSEFKLGEQYF